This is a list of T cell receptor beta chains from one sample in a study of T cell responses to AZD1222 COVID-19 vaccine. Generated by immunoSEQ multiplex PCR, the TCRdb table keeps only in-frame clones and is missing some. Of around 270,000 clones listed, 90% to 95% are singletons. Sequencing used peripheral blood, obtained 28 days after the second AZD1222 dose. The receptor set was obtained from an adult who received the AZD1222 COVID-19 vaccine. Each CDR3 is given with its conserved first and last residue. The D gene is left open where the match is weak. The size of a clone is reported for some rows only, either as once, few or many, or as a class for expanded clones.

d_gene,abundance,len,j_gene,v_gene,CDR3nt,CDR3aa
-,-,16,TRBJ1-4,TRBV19,TGTGCCAGTGGGATGACAGCCCCTCCAACTAATGAAAAACTGTTTTTT,CASGMTAPPTNEKLFF
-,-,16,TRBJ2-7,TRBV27,TGTGCCAGCAGTTTGAAATGGGGGACCCCGAGGTACGAGCAGTACTTC,CASSLKWGTPRYEQYF
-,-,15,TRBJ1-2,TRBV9,TGTGCCAGCAGCGCCGTAGTGAGGGAGAACTATGGCTACACCTTC,CASSAVVRENYGYTF
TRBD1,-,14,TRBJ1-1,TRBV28,TGTGCCAGCAGTTCGACAGGGACTGGGAGAGGAGCTTTCTTT,CASSSTGTGRGAFF
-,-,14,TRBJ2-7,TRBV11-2,TGTGCCAGCAGCTTCGGGACATTAACCTACGAGCAGTACTTC,CASSFGTLTYEQYF
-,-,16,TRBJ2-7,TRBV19,TGTGCCAGTAGTATTTGGTGGGGAATCATCCTACGAGGGCAGTACTTC,CASSIWWGIILRGQYF
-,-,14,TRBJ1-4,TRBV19,TGTGCCAGTAGCCCCGGACGTAGGCATGAAAAACTGTTTTTT,CASSPGRRHEKLFF
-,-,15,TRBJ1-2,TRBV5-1,TGCGCCAGCAGCTCGGCTCCTCCGGGTGAGGATGGCTACACCTTC,CASSSAPPGEDGYTF
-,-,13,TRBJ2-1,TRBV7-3,TGTGCCAGCAGCCTATCCGATTACAATGAGCAGTTCTTC,CASSLSDYNEQFF
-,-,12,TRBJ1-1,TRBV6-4,TGTGCCAGCCCATCAACGGGGACTGAAGCTTTCTTT,CASPSTGTEAFF
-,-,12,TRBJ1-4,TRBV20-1,TGCAGTGCTAGTCCGGGGAATGAAAAACTGTTTTTT,CSASPGNEKLFF
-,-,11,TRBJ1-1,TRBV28,TGTGCCAGCAGTTTAAGCCGCGAAGCTTTCTTT,CASSLSREAFF
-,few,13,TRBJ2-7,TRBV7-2,TGTGCCAGCAGCTTAGCGTTTAGGTACGAGCAGTACTTC,CASSLAFRYEQYF
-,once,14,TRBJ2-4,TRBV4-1,TGCGCCAGCAGTGGATCAGGCCCCAAAAACATTCAGTACTTC,CASSGSGPKNIQYF
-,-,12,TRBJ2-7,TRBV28,TGTGCCAGCAGTTTGGATTACTACGAGCAGTACTTC,CASSLDYYEQYF
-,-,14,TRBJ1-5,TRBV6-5,TGTGCCAGCACCTTCAGGGTCCACAATCAGCCCCAGCATTTT,CASTFRVHNQPQHF
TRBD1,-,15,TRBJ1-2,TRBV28,TGTGCCAGCAGTTTATATAGGGACAGCACTTATGGCTACACCTTC,CASSLYRDSTYGYTF
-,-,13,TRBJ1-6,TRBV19,TGTGCCAGTAGTACCAGGACATATTCACCCCTCCACTTT,CASSTRTYSPLHF
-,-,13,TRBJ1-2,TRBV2,TGTGCCAGCAGTGACCAGGGCCGCGTTGGCTACACCTTC,CASSDQGRVGYTF
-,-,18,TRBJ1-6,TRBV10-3,TGTGCAGCCCGGCCAGGTGGCCGGACAAGCTCCTATAATTCACCCCTCCACTTT,CAARPGGRTSSYNSPLHF
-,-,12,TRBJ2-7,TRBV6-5,TGTGCCAGCAGTTCGACAGGCTACGAGCAGTACTTC,CASSSTGYEQYF
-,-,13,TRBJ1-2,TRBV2,TGTGCCAGCGGACAGCACACTAACTATGGCTACACCTTC,CASGQHTNYGYTF
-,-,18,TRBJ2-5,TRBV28,TGTGCCAGCAGTCCAATCGGAGGGGGGACCCCCGGACGGGAGACCCAGTACTTC,CASSPIGGGTPGRETQYF
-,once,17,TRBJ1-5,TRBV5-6,TGTGCCAGCAGCTCGCGGGTGGGGGCATTGAGCAATCAGCCCCAGCATTTT,CASSSRVGALSNQPQHF
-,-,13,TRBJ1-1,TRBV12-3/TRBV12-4,TGTGCCAGCAGCCTCCAGGGTAACACTGAAGCTTTCTTT,CASSLQGNTEAFF
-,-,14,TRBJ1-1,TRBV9,TGTGCCAGCAGCGTTACACCGAAGAACACTGAAGCTTTCTTT,CASSVTPKNTEAFF
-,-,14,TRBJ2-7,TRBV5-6,TGTGCCAGCAGCTTGGGGACCTCGGTGGTCGAGCAGTACTTC,CASSLGTSVVEQYF
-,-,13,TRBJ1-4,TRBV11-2,TGTGCCAGCAGCTACGACCTTGATGAAAAACTGTTTTTT,CASSYDLDEKLFF
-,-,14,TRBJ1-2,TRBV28,TGTGCCAGCGATCAACCGTCGCTGGGGACTGGCTACACCTTC,CASDQPSLGTGYTF
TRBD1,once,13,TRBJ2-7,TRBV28,TGTGCCAGCAGCCCGACAGGGGGGAGGGAGCAGTACTTC,CASSPTGGREQYF
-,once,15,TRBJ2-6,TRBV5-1,TGCGCCAGCAGCCTCGATGGTTCTGGGGCCAACGTCCTGACTTTC,CASSLDGSGANVLTF
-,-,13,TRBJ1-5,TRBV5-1,TGCGCCAGCAGCCCGGGGGGGAATCAGCCCCAGCATTTT,CASSPGGNQPQHF
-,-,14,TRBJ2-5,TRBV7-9,TGTGCCAGCAGCTTAGGAGGCCTCCAAGAGACCCAGTACTTC,CASSLGGLQETQYF
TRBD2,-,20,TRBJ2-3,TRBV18,TGTGCCAGCTCACCCCAGACGGGACTAGCGGGAGTCGGGGCCAGAGATACGCAGTATTTT,CASSPQTGLAGVGARDTQYF
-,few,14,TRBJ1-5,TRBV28,TGTGCCAGCAGTTCCCCAGGGGGCAATCAGCCCCAGCATTTT,CASSSPGGNQPQHF
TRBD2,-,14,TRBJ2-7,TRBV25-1,TGTGCCAGCAGCGCTAGCGGGAGATGGGGCGAGCAGTACTTC,CASSASGRWGEQYF
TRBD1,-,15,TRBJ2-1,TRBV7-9,TGTGCCAGCAGCCCCGGACAGGGGGCAACGAATGAGCAGTTCTTC,CASSPGQGATNEQFF
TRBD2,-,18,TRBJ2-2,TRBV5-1,TGCGCCAGCAGCTCCGGACTAGCGGGAGGGCCGACCACCGGGGAGCTGTTTTTT,CASSSGLAGGPTTGELFF
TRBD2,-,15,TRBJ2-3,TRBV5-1,TGCGCCAGCAGCTTGGCCGGGACTACCACAGATACGCAGTATTTT,CASSLAGTTTDTQYF
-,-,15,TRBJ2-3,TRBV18,TGTGCCAGCTCAGGCGGACAGATTAGAACAGATACGCAGTATTTT,CASSGGQIRTDTQYF
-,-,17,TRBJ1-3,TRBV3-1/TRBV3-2,TGTGCCAGCAGCCAAGAGTTTATGGCTGACTCTGGAAACACCATATATTTT,CASSQEFMADSGNTIYF
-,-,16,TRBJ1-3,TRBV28,TGTGCCAGCAGTTTAGGTCGGGGTGGGGCTGGAAACACCATATATTTT,CASSLGRGGAGNTIYF
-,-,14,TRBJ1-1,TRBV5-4,TGTGCCAGCAGCTCCGACAGTTTGAACACTGAAGCTTTCTTT,CASSSDSLNTEAFF
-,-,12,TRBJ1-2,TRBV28,TGTGCCAGCACTCCGAGGACCTATGGCTACACCTTC,CASTPRTYGYTF
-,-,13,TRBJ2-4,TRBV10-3,TGTGCCATCAGTGATTCCTCCCGGGGCATTCAGTACTTC,CAISDSSRGIQYF
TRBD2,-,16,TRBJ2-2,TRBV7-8,TGTGCCAGCAGCTCGCGACTAGCGGAGAACACCGGGGAGCTGTTTTTT,CASSSRLAENTGELFF
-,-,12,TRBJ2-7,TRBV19,TGTGCCAGTAGTATGCAGGTTGGCGAGCAGTACTTC,CASSMQVGEQYF
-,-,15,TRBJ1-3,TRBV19,TGTGCCAGTAGTATGATAAGGATCGCTGGAAACACCATATATTTT,CASSMIRIAGNTIYF
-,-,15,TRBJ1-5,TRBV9,TGTGCCAGCAGCCCAACAGCCGGGGGCCATCAGCCCCAGCATTTT,CASSPTAGGHQPQHF
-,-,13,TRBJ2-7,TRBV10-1,TGCGCCAGCAGTGAGTCAACAGACTACGAGCAGTACTTC,CASSESTDYEQYF
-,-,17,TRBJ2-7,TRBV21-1,TGTGCCAGCAGCAAAGCGGAGGACCTTAGGGGCTCCTACGAGCAGTACTTC,CASSKAEDLRGSYEQYF
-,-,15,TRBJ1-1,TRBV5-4,TGTGCCAGCAGCTCAACGAAACAGGTCTTCACTGAAGCTTTCTTT,CASSSTKQVFTEAFF
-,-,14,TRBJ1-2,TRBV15,TGTGCCACCAGCAGAGAATTTGGGGCCGGAGGCTACACCTTC,CATSREFGAGGYTF
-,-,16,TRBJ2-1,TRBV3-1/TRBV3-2,TGTGCCAGCAGCCAAGAATTCTGGTCCTACTACAATGAGCAGTTCTTC,CASSQEFWSYYNEQFF
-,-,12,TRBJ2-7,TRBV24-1,TGTGCCACCAGTGATGGACAACCCGAGCAGTACTTC,CATSDGQPEQYF
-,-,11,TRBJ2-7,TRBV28,TGTGCCAGTCGTAGGATCAACGAGCAGTACTTC,CASRRINEQYF
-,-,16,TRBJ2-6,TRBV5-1,TGCGCCAGCAGCCCAGGAGCAAACTCTGGGGCCAACGTCCTGACTTTC,CASSPGANSGANVLTF
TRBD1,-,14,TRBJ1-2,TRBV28,TGTGCCAGCAGTATGACAGGGTGGTTGTATGGCTACACCTTC,CASSMTGWLYGYTF
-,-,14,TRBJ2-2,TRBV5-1,TGCGCCAGCAGCTCACAAGGGTTGGGCGGGGAGCTGTTTTTT,CASSSQGLGGELFF
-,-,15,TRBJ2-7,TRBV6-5,TGTGCCAGCAGACCAAGGACAGAAAAGTCCCACGAGCAGTACTTC,CASRPRTEKSHEQYF